These T cell receptor beta chains were read from a single sample in a study of graft-versus-host responses after intestinal transplantation. Their antigens remain unidentified. Here immunoSEQ multiplex PCR was the method, and the copy in TCRdb shows in-frame clones only, minus some. The repertoire holds about 94,000 clones, with roughly 91% as singletons. This specimen consisted of unstimulated CD8+ T cells sorted from spleen or lymph node cells, obtained before intestinal transplant. These receptors originate from a human donor who received an intestinal transplant. CDR3s include the opening cysteine and the closing phenylalanine or tryptophan. Fields, in order: CDR3 length, V gene, D gene, J gene, clone size, CDR3 DNA, CDR3 protein. A D gene is named only where the DNA matches it firmly. Some rows have no size entry. The others give once, few or many, or a class for an expanded clone.

cdr3_length: 15; v_call: TRBV13; d_call: TRBD1; j_call: TRBJ2-1; clone_size: -; cdr3_nt: TGTGCCAGCAGCTTTCAGGGGGCATCCTACAATGAGCAGTTCTTC; cdr3_aa: CASSFQGASYNEQFF
cdr3_length: 15; v_call: TRBV13; d_call: TRBD1; j_call: TRBJ2-1; clone_size: -; cdr3_nt: TGTGCCAGCAGCCCCCTAGGACAGGGAATAGATGAGCAGTTCTTC; cdr3_aa: CASSPLGQGIDEQFF
cdr3_length: 17; v_call: TRBV5-6; d_call: TRBD2; j_call: TRBJ2-3; clone_size: -; cdr3_nt: TGTGCCAGCAGCCCTAGTGCGCGGGGGGCGCCCGGAGATACGCAGTATTTT; cdr3_aa: CASSPSARGAPGDTQYF
cdr3_length: 13; v_call: TRBV19; d_call: -; j_call: TRBJ2-1; clone_size: -; cdr3_nt: TGTGCCAGTAGTAATCGGGGGAAGGATGAGCAGTTCTTC; cdr3_aa: CASSNRGKDEQFF
cdr3_length: 14; v_call: TRBV5-6; d_call: -; j_call: TRBJ2-5; clone_size: -; cdr3_nt: TGTGCCAGCAGCTTGGCGGGGTACCAAGAGACCCAGTACTTC; cdr3_aa: CASSLAGYQETQYF
cdr3_length: 12; v_call: TRBV2; d_call: -; j_call: TRBJ2-7; clone_size: -; cdr3_nt: TGTGCCAGCAACGGAGGGGAAAGCGAGCAGTACTTC; cdr3_aa: CASNGGESEQYF
cdr3_length: 14; v_call: TRBV6-1; d_call: -; j_call: TRBJ2-3; clone_size: -; cdr3_nt: TGTGCCAGCAGTGTTCTAAACCCCACAGATACGCAGTATTTT; cdr3_aa: CASSVLNPTDTQYF
cdr3_length: 15; v_call: TRBV5-1; d_call: TRBD2; j_call: TRBJ2-7; clone_size: -; cdr3_nt: TGCGCCAGCAGCTTACGACTAGCGGGAGACTACGAGCAGTACTTC; cdr3_aa: CASSLRLAGDYEQYF
cdr3_length: 15; v_call: TRBV28; d_call: TRBD1; j_call: TRBJ2-7; clone_size: once; cdr3_nt: TGTGCCAGCAGTTCTCGAACAGGGGCCTCCTACGAGCAGTACTTC; cdr3_aa: CASSSRTGASYEQYF
cdr3_length: 16; v_call: TRBV4-3; d_call: -; j_call: TRBJ2-7; clone_size: -; cdr3_nt: TGCGCCAGCAGCCAAGATTTTACAGGCCGGGCTTACGAGCAGTACTTC; cdr3_aa: CASSQDFTGRAYEQYF
cdr3_length: 13; v_call: TRBV23-1; d_call: -; j_call: TRBJ2-7; clone_size: -; cdr3_nt: TGCGCCAGCAGTCAATCGGGGACATACGAGCAGTACTTC; cdr3_aa: CASSQSGTYEQYF
cdr3_length: 20; v_call: TRBV28; d_call: TRBD2; j_call: TRBJ2-7; clone_size: once; cdr3_nt: TGTGCCAGCAGTTTAGCCGTCTTCGGGGCGGGAGAAGGAAGAACTGGTGAGCAGTACTTC; cdr3_aa: CASSLAVFGAGEGRTGEQYF
cdr3_length: 16; v_call: TRBV4-1; d_call: TRBD1; j_call: TRBJ2-7; clone_size: -; cdr3_nt: TGCGCCAGCAGCCAATTTAGACAGGGTGGGCCCTACGAGCAGTACTTC; cdr3_aa: CASSQFRQGGPYEQYF
cdr3_length: 14; v_call: TRBV5-1; d_call: TRBD1; j_call: TRBJ2-7; clone_size: -; cdr3_nt: TGCGCCAGCAGCTTGGACAGGGGAACCTACGAGCAGTACTTC; cdr3_aa: CASSLDRGTYEQYF
cdr3_length: 15; v_call: TRBV2; d_call: -; j_call: TRBJ2-7; clone_size: -; cdr3_nt: TGTGCCAGCAGTGCAGCACAGGGTGTCTTCTACGAGCAGTACTTC; cdr3_aa: CASSAAQGVFYEQYF
cdr3_length: 14; v_call: TRBV9; d_call: TRBD2; j_call: TRBJ2-7; clone_size: -; cdr3_nt: TGTGCCAGCAGCGTAGATGGCGGGGGACGCGAGCAGTACTTC; cdr3_aa: CASSVDGGGREQYF
cdr3_length: 18; v_call: TRBV27; d_call: TRBD2; j_call: TRBJ2-2; clone_size: -; cdr3_nt: TGTGCCAGCAGTTCTCGCCGTGGGACTAGCGGGACCACCGGGGAGCTGTTTTTT; cdr3_aa: CASSSRRGTSGTTGELFF
cdr3_length: 14; v_call: TRBV14; d_call: TRBD1; j_call: TRBJ2-7; clone_size: -; cdr3_nt: TGTGCCAGCAGCTTATTGACAGGGTTCGGGGAGCAGTACTTC; cdr3_aa: CASSLLTGFGEQYF
cdr3_length: 11; v_call: TRBV28; d_call: -; j_call: TRBJ2-5; clone_size: -; cdr3_nt: TGTGCCAGCAGTTCCATAGAGACCCAGTACTTC; cdr3_aa: CASSSIETQYF
cdr3_length: 12; v_call: TRBV25-1; d_call: -; j_call: TRBJ1-1; clone_size: -; cdr3_nt: TGTGCCAGCCGAGGGGGGAACACTGAAGCTTTCTTT; cdr3_aa: CASRGGNTEAFF
cdr3_length: 15; v_call: TRBV5-1; d_call: TRBD1; j_call: TRBJ2-7; clone_size: -; cdr3_nt: TGCGCCAGCAGCTCCGGGACAGGGAACTCCTACGAGCAGTACTTC; cdr3_aa: CASSSGTGNSYEQYF
cdr3_length: 11; v_call: TRBV30; d_call: -; j_call: TRBJ2-1; clone_size: -; cdr3_nt: TGTGCCTGGAGTGCCGAGTATGAGCAGTTCTTC; cdr3_aa: CAWSAEYEQFF
cdr3_length: 15; v_call: TRBV27; d_call: TRBD1; j_call: TRBJ2-3; clone_size: -; cdr3_nt: TGTGCCAGCAGTCACGGACAGGTTAGCACAGATACGCAGTATTTT; cdr3_aa: CASSHGQVSTDTQYF
cdr3_length: 13; v_call: TRBV6-5; d_call: -; j_call: TRBJ2-1; clone_size: -; cdr3_nt: TGTGCCAGCAGTTGGGGGACTGCCAATGAGCAGTTCTTC; cdr3_aa: CASSWGTANEQFF
cdr3_length: 16; v_call: TRBV7-9; d_call: TRBD1; j_call: TRBJ2-2; clone_size: once; cdr3_nt: TGTGCCAGCAGCTCCCGGGACAGGGAGGAGCACGGGGAGCTGTTTTTT; cdr3_aa: CASSSRDREEHGELFF
cdr3_length: 15; v_call: TRBV5-1; d_call: TRBD1; j_call: TRBJ2-7; clone_size: -; cdr3_nt: TGCGCCAGCAGCTTACAGGGGGACCCGGCGCGGGAGCAGTACTTC; cdr3_aa: CASSLQGDPAREQYF
cdr3_length: 20; v_call: TRBV30; d_call: -; j_call: TRBJ2-6; clone_size: -; cdr3_nt: TGTGCCTGGAGTGGAGGGTACTTGGAGGGAGTCGGAACTGGGGCCAACGTCCTGACTTTC; cdr3_aa: CAWSGGYLEGVGTGANVLTF
cdr3_length: 13; v_call: TRBV7-2; d_call: -; j_call: TRBJ2-1; clone_size: -; cdr3_nt: TGTGCCAGCAGCTTAATAGTCTACAATGAGCAGTTCTTC; cdr3_aa: CASSLIVYNEQFF
cdr3_length: 12; v_call: TRBV30; d_call: TRBD1; j_call: TRBJ1-2; clone_size: -; cdr3_nt: TGTGCCTGGAGCTCGGGACAGGGTTCCTACACCTTC; cdr3_aa: CAWSSGQGSYTF
cdr3_length: 13; v_call: TRBV30; d_call: -; j_call: TRBJ2-5; clone_size: -; cdr3_nt: TGTGCCTGGAGTGTAGGGGGATGGGAGACCCAGTACTTC; cdr3_aa: CAWSVGGWETQYF
cdr3_length: 15; v_call: TRBV19; d_call: TRBD2; j_call: TRBJ2-3; clone_size: -; cdr3_nt: TGTGCCAGCGCTACTAGCGGAGCTAGCACAGATACGCAGTATTTT; cdr3_aa: CASATSGASTDTQYF
cdr3_length: 11; v_call: TRBV5-1; d_call: -; j_call: TRBJ2-7; clone_size: -; cdr3_nt: TGCGCCAGCAGCTTCGGCTACGAGCAGTACTTC; cdr3_aa: CASSFGYEQYF
cdr3_length: 13; v_call: TRBV5-1; d_call: TRBD1; j_call: TRBJ2-7; clone_size: -; cdr3_nt: TGCGCCAGCAGCATGACAGGGGCCTACGAGCAGTACTTC; cdr3_aa: CASSMTGAYEQYF
cdr3_length: 13; v_call: TRBV18; d_call: TRBD2; j_call: TRBJ2-7; clone_size: -; cdr3_nt: TGTGCCAGCTCCGGGGGGGCAGACTACGAGCAGTACTTC; cdr3_aa: CASSGGADYEQYF
cdr3_length: 12; v_call: TRBV7-2; d_call: -; j_call: TRBJ2-1; clone_size: -; cdr3_nt: TGTGCCAGCAGCTCGGCGGGGGCTGAGCAGTTCTTC; cdr3_aa: CASSSAGAEQFF
cdr3_length: 13; v_call: TRBV30; d_call: TRBD2; j_call: TRBJ2-7; clone_size: -; cdr3_nt: TGTGCCTGGTCCGCGGGAGAAACCTACGAGCAGTACTTC; cdr3_aa: CAWSAGETYEQYF
cdr3_length: 11; v_call: TRBV5-3; d_call: -; j_call: TRBJ2-5; clone_size: -; cdr3_nt: TGTGCCAGAAGCGGCGGAGAGACCCAGTACTTC; cdr3_aa: CARSGGETQYF
cdr3_length: 12; v_call: TRBV9; d_call: -; j_call: TRBJ2-5; clone_size: -; cdr3_nt: TGTGCCAGCAGCGAGCCCGGGGAGACCCAGTACTTC; cdr3_aa: CASSEPGETQYF
cdr3_length: 11; v_call: TRBV28; d_call: TRBD1; j_call: TRBJ2-5; clone_size: -; cdr3_nt: TGTGCCAGCAGTTTCCAGGGGGAGCAGTACTTC; cdr3_aa: CASSFQGEQYF
cdr3_length: 12; v_call: TRBV9; d_call: -; j_call: TRBJ2-2; clone_size: -; cdr3_nt: TGTGCCAGCAGCGTAGGGGAGAGGGAGCTGTTTTTT; cdr3_aa: CASSVGERELFF
cdr3_length: 12; v_call: TRBV27; d_call: TRBD1; j_call: TRBJ2-7; clone_size: -; cdr3_nt: TGTGCCAGCGGGACAGGGGGTTACGAGCAGTACTTC; cdr3_aa: CASGTGGYEQYF
cdr3_length: 13; v_call: TRBV25-1; d_call: -; j_call: TRBJ2-2; clone_size: -; cdr3_nt: TGTGCCAGCAGTGAATCTTACACCGGGGAGCTGTTTTTT; cdr3_aa: CASSESYTGELFF
cdr3_length: 13; v_call: TRBV29-1; d_call: TRBD1; j_call: TRBJ2-3; clone_size: -; cdr3_nt: TGCAGCGTACAGGGGTTAAGCACAGATACGCAGTATTTT; cdr3_aa: CSVQGLSTDTQYF
cdr3_length: 16; v_call: TRBV4-3; d_call: -; j_call: TRBJ1-1; clone_size: -; cdr3_nt: TGCGCCAGCAGCCAAAGTACAGGGTATGTGGACACTGAAGCTTTCTTT; cdr3_aa: CASSQSTGYVDTEAFF
cdr3_length: 16; v_call: TRBV9; d_call: TRBD2; j_call: TRBJ2-7; clone_size: -; cdr3_nt: TGTGCCAGCAGCTCTAGTCCCGGACTAGCGGGAGAAGACCAGTACTTC; cdr3_aa: CASSSSPGLAGEDQYF
cdr3_length: 12; v_call: TRBV10-3; d_call: TRBD1; j_call: TRBJ1-6; clone_size: -; cdr3_nt: TGTGCCACCGGACAGGGCACGACACCCCTCCACTTT; cdr3_aa: CATGQGTTPLHF
cdr3_length: 17; v_call: TRBV7-9; d_call: TRBD2; j_call: TRBJ2-3; clone_size: -; cdr3_nt: TGTGCCAGCAGCAAAGTGGGAGCGGGGGACCCCACAGATACGCAGTATTTT; cdr3_aa: CASSKVGAGDPTDTQYF
cdr3_length: 16; v_call: TRBV6-1; d_call: TRBD1; j_call: TRBJ2-4; clone_size: -; cdr3_nt: TGTGCCAGCAGTGAGGACAGGGGAAGGGCCAAAAACATTCAGTACTTC; cdr3_aa: CASSEDRGRAKNIQYF
cdr3_length: 16; v_call: TRBV4-3; d_call: TRBD1; j_call: TRBJ2-1; clone_size: -; cdr3_nt: TGCGCCAGCAGCCAAGACGTAGGGACAGGGTTCAATGAGCAGTTCTTC; cdr3_aa: CASSQDVGTGFNEQFF
cdr3_length: 17; v_call: TRBV7-9; d_call: TRBD2; j_call: TRBJ2-7; clone_size: -; cdr3_nt: TGTGCCAGCAGCTCGACCCGGGGACTAGCGGGAGGTTACGAGCAGTACTTC; cdr3_aa: CASSSTRGLAGGYEQYF
cdr3_length: 13; v_call: TRBV7-2; d_call: -; j_call: TRBJ2-7; clone_size: -; cdr3_nt: TGTGCCAGCAGCTCACCCAGAGGTCGGGAGCAGTACTTC; cdr3_aa: CASSSPRGREQYF
cdr3_length: 14; v_call: TRBV2; d_call: TRBD1; j_call: TRBJ2-7; clone_size: -; cdr3_nt: TGTGCCAGCAGTTGGACAGGGGGCTTAAACGAGCAGTACTTC; cdr3_aa: CASSWTGGLNEQYF
cdr3_length: 15; v_call: TRBV12-5; d_call: -; j_call: TRBJ1-1; clone_size: -; cdr3_nt: TGTGCTAGTGGTTTGGGGGCAGGGGTATTCACTGAAGCTTTCTTT; cdr3_aa: CASGLGAGVFTEAFF
cdr3_length: 16; v_call: TRBV11-2; d_call: TRBD2; j_call: TRBJ2-1; clone_size: -; cdr3_nt: TGTGCCAGCAGCTTGGCTAGCGGGGGCACTTACAATGAGCAGTTCTTC; cdr3_aa: CASSLASGGTYNEQFF